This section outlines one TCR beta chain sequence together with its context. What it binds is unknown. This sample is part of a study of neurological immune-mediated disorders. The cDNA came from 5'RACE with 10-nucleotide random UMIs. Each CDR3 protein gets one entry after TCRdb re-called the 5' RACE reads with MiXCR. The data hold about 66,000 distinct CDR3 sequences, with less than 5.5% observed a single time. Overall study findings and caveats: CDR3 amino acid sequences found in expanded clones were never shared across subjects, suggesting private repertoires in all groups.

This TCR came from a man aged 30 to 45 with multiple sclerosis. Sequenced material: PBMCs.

CDR3 region: CASSPGASSGYGYTF. The CDR3 DNA sequence: TGTGCCAGCAGTCCGGGGGCTTCGTCGGGCTATGGCTACACCTTC. The chain employs TRBV12-3 or TRBV12-4 and TRBJ1-2, with a tentative D call TRBD1 (6 bases). The CDR3 runs 15 residues. The germline V and J ends were trimmed by 5 bases and 4 bases, with 17 bases remaining between them.